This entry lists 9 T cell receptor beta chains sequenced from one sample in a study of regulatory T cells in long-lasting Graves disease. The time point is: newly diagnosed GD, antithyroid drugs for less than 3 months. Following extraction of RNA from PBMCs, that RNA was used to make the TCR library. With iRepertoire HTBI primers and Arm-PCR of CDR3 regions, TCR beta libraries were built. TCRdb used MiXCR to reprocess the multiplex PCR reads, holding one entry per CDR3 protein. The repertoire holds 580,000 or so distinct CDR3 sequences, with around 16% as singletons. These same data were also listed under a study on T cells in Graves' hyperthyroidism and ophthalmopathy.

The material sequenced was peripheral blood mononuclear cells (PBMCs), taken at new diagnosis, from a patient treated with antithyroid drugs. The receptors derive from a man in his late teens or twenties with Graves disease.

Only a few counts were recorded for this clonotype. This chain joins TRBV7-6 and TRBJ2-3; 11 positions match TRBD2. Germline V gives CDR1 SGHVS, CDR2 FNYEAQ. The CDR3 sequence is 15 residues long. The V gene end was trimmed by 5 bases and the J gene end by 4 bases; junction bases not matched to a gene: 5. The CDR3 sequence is CASSRIAGGSDTQYF. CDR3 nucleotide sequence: TGTGCCAGCAGCCGAATAGCGGGAGGGTCAGATACGCAGTATTTT.

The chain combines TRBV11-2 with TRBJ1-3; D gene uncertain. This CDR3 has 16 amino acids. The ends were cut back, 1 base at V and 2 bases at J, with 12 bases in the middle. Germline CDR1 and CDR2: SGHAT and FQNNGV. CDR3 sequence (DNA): TGTGCCAGCAGCTTAGTAGCACTCCGCACTGGAAACACCATATATTTT. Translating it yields CASSLVALRTGNTIYF. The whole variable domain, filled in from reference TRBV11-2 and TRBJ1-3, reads EAGVAQSPRYKIIEKRQSVAFWCNPISGHATLYWYQQILGQGPKLLIQFQNNGVVDDSQLPKDRFSAERLKGVDSTLKIQPAKLEDSAVYLCASSLVALRTGNTIYFGEGSWLTVV.

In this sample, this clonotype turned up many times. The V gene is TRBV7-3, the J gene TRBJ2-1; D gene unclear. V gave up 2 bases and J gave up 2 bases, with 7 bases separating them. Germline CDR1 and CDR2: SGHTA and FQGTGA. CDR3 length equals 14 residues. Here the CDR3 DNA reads TGTGCCAGCAGCTTAGGGTACCCCTACAATGAGCAGTTCTTC. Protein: CASSLGYPYNEQFF.

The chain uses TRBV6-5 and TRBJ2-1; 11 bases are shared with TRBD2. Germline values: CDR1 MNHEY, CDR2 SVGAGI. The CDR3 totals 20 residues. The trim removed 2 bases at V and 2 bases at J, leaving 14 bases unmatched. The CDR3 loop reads CASSYGVGGSGRGAYNEQFF. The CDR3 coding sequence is TGTGCCAGCAGTTACGGGGTAGGAGGTAGCGGGAGGGGGGCCTACAATGAGCAGTTCTTC.

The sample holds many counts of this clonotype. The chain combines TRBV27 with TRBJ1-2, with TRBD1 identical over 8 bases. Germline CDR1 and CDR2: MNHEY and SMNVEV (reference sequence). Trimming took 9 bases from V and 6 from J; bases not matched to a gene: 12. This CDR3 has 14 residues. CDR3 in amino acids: CASRRTTGVHGYTF. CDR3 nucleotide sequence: TGTGCCAGTCGGAGGACGACAGGGGTCCATGGCTACACCTTC.

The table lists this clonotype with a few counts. This chain's CDR3 is CSAGTTASAGTQYF. In DNA, the CDR3 is TGCAGTGCTGGAACCACAGCGAGCGCAGGTACGCAGTATTTT. J is TRBJ2-3 and V is TRBV20-1; D remains unclear. This CDR3 is 14 amino acids long. V lost 5 bases, J lost 8 bases, and 20 bases lay in between. Germline V gives CDR1 DFQATT, CDR2 SNEGSKA (reference sequence).

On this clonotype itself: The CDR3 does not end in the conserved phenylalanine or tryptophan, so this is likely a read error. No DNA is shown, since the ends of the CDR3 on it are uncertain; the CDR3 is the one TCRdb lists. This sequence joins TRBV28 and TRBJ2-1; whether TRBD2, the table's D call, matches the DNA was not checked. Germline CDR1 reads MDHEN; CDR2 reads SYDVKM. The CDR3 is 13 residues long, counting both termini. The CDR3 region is CASSELAGGVEFL.

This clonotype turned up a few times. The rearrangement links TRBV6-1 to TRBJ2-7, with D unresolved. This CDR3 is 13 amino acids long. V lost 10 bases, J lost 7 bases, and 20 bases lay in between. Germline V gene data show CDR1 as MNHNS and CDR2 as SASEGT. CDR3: CATPGSGGREQYF. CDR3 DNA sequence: TGTGCCACCCCGGGCTCCGGTGGCCGGGAGCAGTACTTC.

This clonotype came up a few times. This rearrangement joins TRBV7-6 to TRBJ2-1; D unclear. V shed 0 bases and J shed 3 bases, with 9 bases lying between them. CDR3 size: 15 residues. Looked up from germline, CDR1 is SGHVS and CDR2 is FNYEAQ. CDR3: CASSLAAPSYNEQFF. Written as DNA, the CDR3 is TGTGCCAGCAGCTTAGCGGCCCCCAGCTACAATGAGCAGTTCTTC.